This T cell receptor beta chain was sequenced in a study of control samples from healthy donors and cancer patients. This CDR3 is built from 16 residues. Trimming took off 4 bases at V and 5 bases at J, with 20 bases between the two ends. CDR1 LNHDA and CDR2 SQIVND come from the germline V gene (reference sequence). TCRdb's copy holds only in-frame clones and misses some; the assay was immunoSEQ multiplex PCR. Of about 89,000 clones in the sample, over 65% were seen once. The sample taken for sequencing was blood. This sequence originates from a woman between 40 and 55 years old in good health. The chain recombines TRBV19 with TRBJ1-2; the D gene is possibly TRBD1 (6 bases). The CDR3 is CASSTPQGRRVYGYTF. The CDR3 DNA reads as TGTGCCAGTAGTACTCCACAGGGAAGGAGGGTATATGGCTACACCTTC.